This T cell receptor (beta chain) was found in a study of cytomegalovirus exposure and HLA in healthy donors. A note on this clone: The antigen remains undetermined.

Separate from the roughly 670-subject first cohort, the roughly 130-subject validation cohort was the one that the donors belonged to. General study points: The classifier reportedly diagnosed cytomegalovirus status with high specificity and sensitivity. Subsequent analysis revealed that first-cohort TCR clusters tended to co-occur in the approximately 120 validation repertoires. The CMV antigen specificity of a few CMV-associated chains was confirmed through in vitro analysis.

Germline CDR1 is LNHNV and CDR2 is YYDKDF (reference sequence). This CDR3 comprises 17 residues. V shed 5 bases, J shed 8 bases, and the junction held 15 bases outside the gene matches. TCRdb keeps only in-frame clones here, not all; method: immunoSEQ multiplex PCR. Of 200,000 to 250,000 clones listed, around 86% were seen once; the top ten hold roughly 2%. The chain joins TRBV15 to TRBJ1-2, with TRBD1 matching over 12 bases. Sequences were obtained from PBMCs. The sequence was collected from a woman aged 18-29 years in good health and CMV-seropositive. Here the CDR3 reads CATSLMGPGQGAGGYTF. The DNA for the CDR3 is TGTGCCACCAGCTTAATGGGACCGGGACAGGGGGCGGGCGGCTACACCTTC.